Below, one T cell receptor (beta chain) is given with its context. Its target is unknown. Genomic DNA, the template, was used for profiling of the TCR beta VDJ and CDR3. From the reads, TCRdb called clonotypes with MiXCR, one entry per CDR3 protein. The sample lists 150,000 to 200,000 distinct CDR3 sequences, approximately 60% occurring once. This sample was included in a study of CD8+CD57+ T cells in acquired aplastic anemia. The study, taken as a whole, reports: Fewer than 30 CD8+ CDR3 sequences were shared between patients and controls.

V lost 4 bases to trimming and J lost 7 bases, with 9 bases between them. CDR3 length equals 12 residues. Per the germline V gene, CDR1 is SGHRS and CDR2 is YFSETQ. The sample taken for sequencing was sorted CD4+, CD8+, or CD8+CD57+ T cells (not recorded which) from PBMCs. The clonotype was recovered from a human donor in good health. The chain recombines TRBV5-1 with TRBJ2-1; the D gene is possibly TRBD2 (5 bases). CDR3 in amino acids: CASSAGVNEQFF. The DNA of the CDR3 is TGCGCCAGCAGCGCCGGGGTAAATGAGCAGTTCTTC.